These 23 T cell receptor beta chains share one sample of origin, sequenced in a study of shared clonotypes between healthy human individuals. Here immunoSEQ multiplex PCR was the method, and the copy in TCRdb shows in-frame clones only, minus some. The sample shows millions of clones, about 92% of them seen only once. The sample consisted of naive CD4+ T cells sorted from blood. Specified subset: CD45RA+ positively selected. Receptors originate from a man aged 18-30 years in good health.

This chain links TRBV5-4 with TRBJ2-7, with D perhaps TRBD2 (5 bases). Trimming removed 0 bases at V and 1 base at J, with 17 bases between. The CDR3 consists of 17 residues. Germline CDR1 reads SGHNT; CDR2 reads YYREEE (reference sequence). CDR3 amino acids: CASSLGGAGKASYEQYF. CDR3 bases: TGTGCCAGCAGCTTGGGTGGTGCGGGTAAAGCTTCCTACGAGCAGTACTTC.

The chain employs TRBV5-1 and TRBJ2-1; 7 positions match TRBD2. From germline, CDR1 is SGHRS and CDR2 YFSETQ. This CDR3 is 16 amino acids long. V was pared by 0 bases and J by 2 bases, with 5 bases of the junction left unmatched. CDR3 bases: TGCGCCAGCAGCTTGGCTGGCGGGAGCACCTACAATGAGCAGTTCTTC. As protein: CASSLAGGSTYNEQFF.

Notes on this clone: The same CDR3 also results from other DNA sequences found in this sample. The chain couples TRBV20-1 to TRBJ1-1, with D hard to call. Germline V gene sequence: CDR1 DFQATT, CDR2 SNEGSKA (reference sequence). The V gene lost 6 bases and the J gene lost 5 bases, with 10 bases spanning the gap. The CDR3 sequence is 11 residues long. This CDR3 reads CSAPSGTEAFF. CDR3 coding DNA: TGCAGTGCACCTAGCGGGACTGAAGCTTTCTTT.

This rearrangement joins TRBV7-9 to TRBJ2-2; D not resolved. The V and J ends lost 2 bases and 3 bases respectively, with 7 bases between them. The germline V gene has CDR1 SEHNR and CDR2 FQNEAQ (reference sequence). CDR3 length: 14 residues. CDR3 bases: TGTGCCAGCAGCTTAAGGTCGGACACCGGGGAGCTGTTTTTT. It yields the protein CASSLRSDTGELFF. The full variable domain, completed using reference TRBV7-9 and TRBJ2-2, is DTGVSQNPRHKITKRGQNVTFRCDPISEHNRLYWYRQTLGQGPEFLTYFQNEAQLEKSRLLSDRFSAERPKGSFSTLEIQRTEQGDSAMYLCASSLRSDTGELFFGEGSRLTVL.

V and J are TRBV27 and TRBJ1-3; possibly TRBD1 for D (5 bases). Per germline, CDR1 MNHEY and CDR2 SMNVEV (reference sequence). This CDR3 has 14 residues. The V end lost 6 bases, the J end lost 3 bases, and 12 bases lay between the germline ends. The CDR3 here is CASRPMGVGNTIYF. The CDR3 nucleotides read TGTGCCAGCAGACCCATGGGGGTTGGAAACACCATATATTTT.

The chain recombines TRBV6-1 with TRBJ1-1; no firm D call. Germline CDR1 and CDR2: MNHNS and SASEGT. The CDR3 is 12 amino acids. V lost 5 bases and J 6 bases, leaving 10 bases between the germline ends. The CDR3 coding sequence is TGTGCCAGCAGTAGAGATTGGCCTGAAGCTTTCTTT. Translation: CASSRDWPEAFF.

The CDR3 DNA is TGTGCCAGCAGTGAAAGATTGGGACCCAATTTCTGGGGCTACACCTTC. Translated: CASSERLGPNFWGYTF. V and J are TRBV6-1 and TRBJ1-2, with D maybe TRBD1 (5 bases). CDR1 is MNHNS, CDR2 SASEGT, per germline. This CDR3 has 16 amino acids. Trimming took 2 bases from V and 8 from J, leaving 21 bases between them.

The rearrangement uses TRBV27 and TRBJ2-3; D not resolved. The ends were cut back, 4 bases at V and 4 bases at J, with 12 bases in the middle. CDR1 is MNHEY and CDR2 is SMNVEV in the germline V gene (reference sequence). This CDR3 region has 14 residues. The chain's CDR3 is CASSSSGGADTQYF. CDR3 DNA sequence: TGTGCCAGCAGTTCCTCGGGTGGGGCAGATACGCAGTATTTT.

The V gene is TRBV6-5, the J gene TRBJ2-5; TRBD1 might be the D (6 bases). The CDR3 has 14 amino acids. V was shortened by 7 bases and J by 2 bases, with 14 bases between the two germline ends. Germline assignment: CDR1 MNHEY and CDR2 SVGAGI. The CDR3 nucleotides read TGTGCCAGCACCAAACAGGGACGGCAAGAGACCCAGTACTTC. This encodes CASTKQGRQETQYF.

The rearrangement uses TRBV5-5 and TRBJ1-2; D not resolved. Between the trimmed V and J ends, which lost 3 bases and 4 bases, there was a span of 13 bases. This CDR3 region has 14 residues. Germline lookup yields CDR1 SGHKS and CDR2 YYEKEE (reference sequence). The CDR3 reads CASSSILQVYGYTF. The CDR3 nucleotides are TGTGCCAGCAGCTCCATTCTCCAGGTCTATGGCTACACCTTC.

The V gene is TRBV10-3, the J gene TRBJ1-1; D might be TRBD1 (5 bases). CDR3 length equals 15 residues. The germline CDR1 and CDR2 sequences are ENHRY and SYGVKD. V lost 4 bases and J 1 base, leaving 13 bases between the germline ends. The CDR3 loop reads CAISVEGRGNTEAFF. CDR3 sequence (DNA): TGTGCCATCAGTGTGGAGGGTAGGGGGAACACTGAAGCTTTCTTT.

CDR3 sequence reads: CASSQRAGSGTDTQYF. CDR3 nucleotide sequence: TGTGCCAGCAGCCAGAGGGCGGGGTCTGGCACAGATACGCAGTATTTT. The chain combines TRBV4-2 with TRBJ2-3, with D possibly being TRBD2 (6 bases). Per the germline V gene, CDR1 is LGHNA and CDR2 is YNFKEQ. This CDR3 has 16 amino acids. V was trimmed by 3 bases and J by 1 base, leaving 14 bases between them.

This chain links TRBV7-2 with TRBJ2-4; TRBD2 might be the D (6 bases). There are 16 residues in the CDR3. Trimming cost V 5 bases and J 1 base, with 15 bases left between them. CDR1 is SGHTA, CDR2 FQGNSA, per germline. CDR3 protein: CASSRIRLAAKNIQYF. In DNA form, the CDR3 reads TGTGCCAGCAGCCGTATTCGCCTAGCGGCCAAAAACATTCAGTACTTC.

The rearrangement uses TRBV6-5 and TRBJ2-3; D possibly uses TRBD1 or TRBD2 (5 bases each). Germline V gene data show CDR1 as MNHEY and CDR2 as SVGAGI. The CDR3 is 14 residues long. Deletions cut 6 bases from V and 2 bases from J, with 12 bases between. DNA for the CDR3: TGTGCCAGCAGCTGGGACCCTGCCACAGATACGCAGTATTTT. This gives the protein CASSWDPATDTQYF.

The J gene is TRBJ1-6, the V gene TRBV5-1, with TRBD1 identical over 8 bases. In germline, CDR1 is SGHRS, CDR2 YFSETQ. V lost 3 bases to trimming and J lost 7 bases; unmatched junction nucleotides: 6. This CDR3 comprises 15 residues. CDR3: CASSSGQAGNSPLHF. Here the CDR3 DNA reads TGCGCCAGCAGCTCGGGACAGGCTGGCAATTCACCCCTCCACTTT.

J is TRBJ1-2 and V is TRBV11-2; 11 nucleotides line up with TRBD1. Looked up from germline, CDR1 is SGHAT and CDR2 is FQNNGV. With V trimmed by 5 bases and J by 5 bases, 7 bases remained unmatched. The CDR3 contains 15 residues. CDR3 protein: CASSPGQGVRYGYTF. DNA for the CDR3: TGTGCCAGCAGCCCGGGACAGGGGGTTAGATATGGCTACACCTTC.

V usage is TRBV4-3 and J usage is TRBJ1-2; perhaps TRBD1 as D (6 bases). The germline V gene encodes CDR1 LGHNA and CDR2 YSLEER. Trimming pared 1 base from V and 6 bases from J, leaving 9 bases between. The CDR3 is made up of 13 amino acids. CDR3 coding DNA: TGCGCCAGCAGCCAAGCAACAGGGAATGGCTACACCTTC. As protein: CASSQATGNGYTF.

This chain joins TRBV5-1 and TRBJ2-5; D is unclear. The CDR3 length is 14 residues. Germline CDR1 reads SGHRS; CDR2 reads YFSETQ. The ends were cut back, 0 bases at V and 3 bases at J, with 9 bases in the middle. DNA for the CDR3: TGCGCCAGCAGCTTGGCCGTTAACGAAGAGACCCAGTACTTC. Its protein is CASSLAVNEETQYF.

The CDR3 nucleotides read TGTGCCAGCAGTTCGGGACTAGCGGGAAGTAGGGAGACCCAGTACTTC. Translated, it gives CASSSGLAGSRETQYF. The chain uses TRBV6-5 and TRBJ2-5, with 13 bases matching TRBD2. This CDR3 is 16 amino acids long. The germline CDR1 and CDR2 sequences are MNHEY and SVGAGI. The V segment lost 4 bases and the J segment 5 bases; nucleotides outside the gene matches: 7.

Only one count was recorded for this clone. The rearrangement links TRBV5-1 to TRBJ2-7; maybe TRBD1 (6 bases). Trimming stripped 0 bases from V and 3 bases from J, with 10 bases between. The CDR3 is 14 residues long. Germline loops: CDR1 SGHRS, CDR2 YFSETQ. CDR3 region: CASSLVAGDYEQYF. The CDR3 nucleotides read TGCGCCAGCAGCTTGGTGGCAGGGGACTACGAGCAGTACTTC.

This clone has a single count. The gene calls are TRBV18 and TRBJ1-6; D remains ambiguous. The CDR3 extends over 15 amino acids. Deletions cut 4 bases from V and 5 bases from J, with 12 bases between. CDR1 KGHSH and CDR2 LQKENI come from the germline V gene. CDR3 amino acids: CASSQERQDNSPLHF. The CDR3 DNA is TGTGCCAGCTCACAAGAGAGACAAGATAATTCACCCCTCCACTTT.

The V and J genes are TRBV6-6 and TRBJ1-4, with 7 bases matching TRBD1. Germline V gene lookup returns CDR1 MNHNY and CDR2 SVGAGI (reference sequence). There are 15 residues in the CDR3. The V and J ends lost 6 bases and 7 bases, in that order; junction bases with no gene match: 11. In DNA, the CDR3 is TGTGCCAGCAGGAGAGACAGGGAGTACGGTGAAAAACTGTTTTTT. This encodes CASRRDREYGEKLFF.

The rearrangement uses TRBV6-6 and TRBJ2-5; D is possibly TRBD1 or TRBD2 (5 bases each). CDR3 length: 13 residues. V was trimmed by 7 bases and J by 4 bases, leaving 13 bases between them. Germline CDR1 MNHNY, CDR2 SVGAGI (reference sequence). CDR3 DNA: TGTGCCAGCAATAGAGGGGCGGGAGAGACCCAGTACTTC. This sequence encodes CASNRGAGETQYF.